Listed below are T cell receptor beta chains from one sample, sequenced in a study of blood T cell repertoires in COVID-19. Measured with immunoSEQ multiplex PCR; TCRdb has only the in-frame clones, and not every one. The sample lists 120,000 or so clones; around 90% were seen once. The sample taken for sequencing was peripheral blood. Source of these receptors: a human donor in a cohort sampled during active COVID-19. CDR3s include the opening cysteine and the closing phenylalanine or tryptophan. A D gene is named only where the DNA matches it firmly. Clone size, where shown, is once, few, many, or a class for clones that have expanded.

size	D	V	J	CDR3	DNA
once	-	TRBV18	TRBJ2-1	CASSPSGEQFF	TGTGCCAGCTCCCCTTCGGGGGAGCAGTTCTTC
-	-	TRBV7-6	TRBJ2-1	CASSERRGVEQFF	TGTGCCAGCAGCGAAAGAAGAGGCGTTGAGCAGTTCTTC
-	-	TRBV11-3	TRBJ1-4	CASSLAPSQGANEKLFF	TGTGCCAGCAGCTTAGCTCCGTCACAGGGCGCGAATGAAAAACTGTTTTTT
-	-	TRBV28	TRBJ1-1	CASNSPGSQGTEAFF	TGTGCCAGTAATTCCCCCGGGAGCCAAGGGACTGAAGCTTTCTTT
-	-	TRBV29-1	TRBJ2-6	CSVWGTSGANVLTF	TGCAGCGTTTGGGGTACCTCTGGGGCCAACGTCCTGACTTTT
-	TRBD1	TRBV4-1	TRBJ1-1	CASRGQGMNTEAFF	TGCGCCAGCAGGGGACAGGGGATGAACACTGAAGCTTTCTTT
-	TRBD1	TRBV7-9	TRBJ2-7	CASSLDRGLNEQYF	TGTGCCAGCAGCTTAGACAGGGGGCTGAACGAGCAGTACTTC
-	TRBD1	TRBV6-5	TRBJ1-2	CASSYGTGFYGYTF	TGTGCCAGCAGTTACGGGACAGGGTTCTATGGCTACACCTTC
-	TRBD1	TRBV6-5	TRBJ1-5	CASGLRGQHNQPQHF	TGTGCCAGCGGGCTCCGGGGACAGCACAATCAGCCCCAGCATTTT
-	TRBD1	TRBV7-9	TRBJ2-7	CASSSRQGPYEQYF	TGTGCCAGCAGCTCGCGACAGGGTCCCTACGAGCAGTACTTC
-	TRBD2	TRBV19	TRBJ2-1	CASSRSLAGASEQFF	TGTGCCAGTAGTAGGAGCTTAGCGGGAGCTTCTGAGCAGTTCTTC
-	-	TRBV19	TRBJ1-1	CASSTTGPEAFF	TGTGCCAGTAGTACGACAGGACCAGAAGCTTTCTTT
-	-	TRBV28	TRBJ2-7	CASSSGTPSYEQYF	TGTGCCAGCAGCTCCGGGACTCCTTCCTACGAGCAGTACTTC
-	TRBD1	TRBV5-6	TRBJ2-5	CASSLEAGTEYQETQYF	TGTGCCAGCAGCTTGGAGGCCGGGACAGAGTACCAAGAGACCCAGTACTTC
once	-	TRBV23-1	TRBJ2-3	CASSPPERLGLSTDTQYF	TGCGCCAGCAGCCCCCCGGAGCGATTAGGTCTATCCACAGATACGCAGTATTTT
-	-	TRBV5-6	TRBJ2-7	CASTTAVTNEQYF	TGTGCCAGCACCACCGCAGTAACCAACGAGCAGTACTTC
-	TRBD1	TRBV7-8	TRBJ1-1	CASSSATGRNTEAFF	TGTGCCAGCAGCTCGGCGACAGGGCGGAACACTGAAGCTTTCTTT
-	-	TRBV12-5	TRBJ1-4	CASTEGSEKLFF	TGTGCTAGTACGGAGGGGTCGGAAAAACTGTTTTTT
-	TRBD1	TRBV14	TRBJ1-6	CASSQVRRGPSPLHF	TGTGCCAGCAGCCAAGTACGAAGGGGGCCCTCACCCCTCCACTTT
few	-	TRBV10-3	TRBJ1-3	CAISDWGGDSGNTIYF	TGTGCCATCAGTGACTGGGGGGGCGACTCTGGAAACACCATATATTTT
-	TRBD1	TRBV5-4	TRBJ1-1	CASIDSGTGHSDTEAFF	TGTGCCAGCATCGACTCCGGGACAGGGCATTCCGACACTGAAGCTTTCTTT
-	TRBD2	TRBV2	TRBJ2-1	CASSTGTMFF	TGTGCCAGCAGTACCGGGACTATGTTCTTC
-	-	TRBV5-4	TRBJ2-2	CASSPLPGQTNTGELFF	TGTGCCAGCAGCCCTCTGCCGGGACAAACGAACACCGGGGAGCTGTTTTTT
-	TRBD2	TRBV7-9	TRBJ2-3	CASSLLAGGRTDTQYF	TGTGCCAGCAGCTTACTAGCGGGGGGCCGCACAGATACGCAGTATTTT
-	-	TRBV4-1	TRBJ2-2	CASSQDLATGELFF	TGCGCCAGCAGCCAAGATTTAGCCACCGGGGAGCTGTTTTTT
-	TRBD2	TRBV2	TRBJ2-5	CASSPGLADQETQYF	TGTGCCAGCAGTCCGGGACTAGCGGACCAAGAGACCCAGTACTTC
-	-	TRBV19	TRBJ1-5	CASSTAGELNQPQHF	TGTGCCAGTAGTACCGCAGGGGAGCTAAATCAGCCCCAGCATTTT
few	TRBD2	TRBV7-9	TRBJ2-7	CASSVIAGSSSYEQYF	TGTGCCAGCAGCGTAATAGCGGGATCGAGCTCCTACGAGCAGTACTTC
-	-	TRBV3-1/TRBV3-2	TRBJ2-4	CASSQVASIQYF	TGTGCCAGCAGCCAAGTAGCAAGCATTCAGTACTTC
-	-	TRBV25-1	TRBJ1-2	CASSPRGRNFQGNYGYTF	TGTGCCAGCAGCCCACGCGGAAGGAACTTCCAGGGAAACTATGGCTACACCTTC
-	-	TRBV9	TRBJ1-1	CASQGGLNTEAFF	TGTGCCAGTCAGGGAGGTTTGAACACTGAAGCTTTCTTT
-	-	TRBV7-2	TRBJ2-4	CASSFGIAKNIQYF	TGTGCCAGCAGCTTCGGTATAGCCAAAAACATTCAGTACTTC
-	-	TRBV27	TRBJ2-2	CASSQLQGGELFF	TGTGCCAGCAGTCAATTACAGGGCGGGGAGCTGTTTTTT
-	-	TRBV19	TRBJ1-3	CARMAGLHSGNTIYF	TGTGCCAGGATGGCGGGACTCCACTCTGGAAACACCATATATTTT
-	TRBD2	TRBV15	TRBJ2-2	CATSTPGTRTTGELFF	TGTGCCACCAGCACCCCCGGGACTAGAACCACCGGGGAGCTGTTTTTT
-	TRBD1	TRBV6-6	TRBJ2-7	CASSYPDRGGYEQYF	TGTGCCAGCAGTTACCCGGACAGGGGGGGCTACGAGCAGTACTTC